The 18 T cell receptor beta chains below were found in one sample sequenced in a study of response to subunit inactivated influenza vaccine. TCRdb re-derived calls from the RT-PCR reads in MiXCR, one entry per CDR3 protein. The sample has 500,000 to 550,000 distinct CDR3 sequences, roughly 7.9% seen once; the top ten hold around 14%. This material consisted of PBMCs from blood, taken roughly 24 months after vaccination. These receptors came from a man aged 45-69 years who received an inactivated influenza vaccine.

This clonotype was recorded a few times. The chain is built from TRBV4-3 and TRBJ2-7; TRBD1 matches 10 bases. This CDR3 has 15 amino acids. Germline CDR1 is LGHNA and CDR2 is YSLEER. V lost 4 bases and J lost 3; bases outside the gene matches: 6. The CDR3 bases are TGCGCCAGCAGCCTAGGGACAGGGGACTTCTACGAGCAGTACTTC. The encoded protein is CASSLGTGDFYEQYF.

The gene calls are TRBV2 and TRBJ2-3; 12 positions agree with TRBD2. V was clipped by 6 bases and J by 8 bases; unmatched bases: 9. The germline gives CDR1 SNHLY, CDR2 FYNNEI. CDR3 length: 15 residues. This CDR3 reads CASRSPSGRAGTQYF. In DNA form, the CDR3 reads TGTGCCAGCAGATCCCCTAGCGGGAGGGCTGGTACGCAGTATTTT. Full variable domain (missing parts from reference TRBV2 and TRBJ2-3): EPEVTQTPSHQVTQMGQEVILRCVPISNHLYFYWYRQILGQKVEFLVSFYNNEISEKSEIFDDQFSVERPDGSNFTLKIRSTKLEDSAMYFCASRSPSGRAGTQYFGPGTRLTVL.

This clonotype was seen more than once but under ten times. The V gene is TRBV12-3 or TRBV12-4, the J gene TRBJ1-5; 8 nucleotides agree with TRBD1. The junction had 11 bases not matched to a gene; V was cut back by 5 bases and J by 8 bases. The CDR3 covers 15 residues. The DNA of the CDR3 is TGTGCCAGCAGTCTAACGACAGGGGCAAGAGAGCCCCAGCATTTT. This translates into CASSLTTGAREPQHF.

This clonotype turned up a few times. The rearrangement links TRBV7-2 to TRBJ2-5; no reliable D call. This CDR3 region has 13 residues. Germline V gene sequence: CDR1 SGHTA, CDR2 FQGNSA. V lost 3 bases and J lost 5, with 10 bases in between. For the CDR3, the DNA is TGTGCCAGCAGCTTGCCGACGAGGGAGACCCAGTACTTC. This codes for CASSLPTRETQYF. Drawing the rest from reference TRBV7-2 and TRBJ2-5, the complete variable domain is GAGVSQSPSNKVTEKGKDVELRCDPISGHTALYWYRQSLGQGLEFLIYFQGNSAPDKSGLPSDRFSAERTGGSVSTLTIQRTQQEDSAVYLCASSLPTRETQYFGPGTRLLVL.

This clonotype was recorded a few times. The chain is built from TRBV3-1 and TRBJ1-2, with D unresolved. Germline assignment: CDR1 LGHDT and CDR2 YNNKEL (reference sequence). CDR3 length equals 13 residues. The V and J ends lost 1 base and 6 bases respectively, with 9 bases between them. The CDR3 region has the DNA TGTGCCAGCAGCCAAGTAACCACGAATGGCTACACCTTC. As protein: CASSQVTTNGYTF.

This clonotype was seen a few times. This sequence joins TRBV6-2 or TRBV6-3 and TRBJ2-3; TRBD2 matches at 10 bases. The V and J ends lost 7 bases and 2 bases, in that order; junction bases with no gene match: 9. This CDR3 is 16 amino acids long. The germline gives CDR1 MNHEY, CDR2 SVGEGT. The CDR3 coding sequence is TGTGCCAGCACCACGCCTAGCGGGAGATCCACAGATACGCAGTATTTT. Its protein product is CASTTPSGRSTDTQYF.

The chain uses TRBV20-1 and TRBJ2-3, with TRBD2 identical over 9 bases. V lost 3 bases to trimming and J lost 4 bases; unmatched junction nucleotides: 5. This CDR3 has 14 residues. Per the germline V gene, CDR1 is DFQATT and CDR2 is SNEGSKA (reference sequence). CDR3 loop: CSARREGRADTQYF. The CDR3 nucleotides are TGCAGTGCTAGGCGGGAGGGCCGGGCAGATACGCAGTATTTT.

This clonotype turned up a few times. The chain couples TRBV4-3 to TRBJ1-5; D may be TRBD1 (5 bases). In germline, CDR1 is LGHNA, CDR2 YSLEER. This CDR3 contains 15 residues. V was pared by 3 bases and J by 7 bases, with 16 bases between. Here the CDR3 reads CASSQSEGVRQPQHF. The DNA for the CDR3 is TGCGCCAGCAGCCAGTCTGAAGGGGTGCGGCAGCCCCAGCATTTT.

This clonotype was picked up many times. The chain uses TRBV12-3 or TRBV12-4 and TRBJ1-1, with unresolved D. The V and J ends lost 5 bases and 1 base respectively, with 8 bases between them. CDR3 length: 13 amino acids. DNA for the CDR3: TGTGCCAGCAGTCCCACAGCGAACACTGAAGCTTTCTTT. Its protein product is CASSPTANTEAFF.

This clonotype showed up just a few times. CDR3 DNA sequence: TGCAGCGTTAACCGGGACAGGGGGGGTAACACTGAAGCTTTCTTT. The encoded protein is CSVNRDRGGNTEAFF. The chain uses TRBV29-1 and TRBJ1-1, with 11 nucleotides matching TRBD1. V shed 5 bases, J shed 2 bases, and the junction held 7 bases outside the gene matches. The germline CDR1 and CDR2 sequences are SQVTM and ANQGSEA. The CDR3 spans 15 residues. Together with reference TRBV29-1 and TRBJ1-1, the CDR3 gives the full variable domain: SAVISQKPSRDICQRGTSLTIQCQVDSQVTMMFWYRQQPGQSLTLIATANQGSEATYESGFVIDKFPISRPNLTFSTLTVSNMSPEDSSIYLCSVNRDRGGNTEAFFGQGTRLTVV.

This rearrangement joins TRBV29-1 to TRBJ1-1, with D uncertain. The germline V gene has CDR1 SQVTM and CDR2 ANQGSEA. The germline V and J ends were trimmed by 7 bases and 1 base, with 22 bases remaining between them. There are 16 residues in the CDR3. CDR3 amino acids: CSALGGRGRQNTEAFF. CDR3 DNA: TGCAGCGCGTTGGGAGGGCGGGGTCGTCAGAACACTGAAGCTTTCTTT.

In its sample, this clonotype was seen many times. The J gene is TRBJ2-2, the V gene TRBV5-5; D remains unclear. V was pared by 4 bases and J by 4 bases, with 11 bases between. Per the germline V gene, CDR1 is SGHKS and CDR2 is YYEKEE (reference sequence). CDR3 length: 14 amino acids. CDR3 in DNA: TGTGCCAGCAGCCTGATTGGTCCCACCGGGGAGCTGTTTTTT. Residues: CASSLIGPTGELFF. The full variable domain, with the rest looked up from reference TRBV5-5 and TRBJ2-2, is DAGVTQSPTHLIKTRGQQVTLRCSPISGHKSVSWYQQVLGQGPQFIFQYYEKEERGRGNFPDRFSARQFPNYSSELNVNALLLGDSALYLCASSLIGPTGELFFGEGSRLTVL.

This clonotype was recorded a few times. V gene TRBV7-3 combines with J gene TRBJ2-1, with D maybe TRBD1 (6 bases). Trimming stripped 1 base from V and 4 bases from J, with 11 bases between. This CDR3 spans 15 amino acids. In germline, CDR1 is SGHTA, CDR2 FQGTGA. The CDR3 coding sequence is TGTGCCAGCAGCTTAATGGGGGCCCGATACAATGAGCAGTTCTTC. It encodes CASSLMGARYNEQFF.

CDR3 nucleotide sequence: TGCAGTGCTAGACAGGGGGCGGGCCCAGATACGCAGTATTTT. This translates into CSARQGAGPDTQYF. V and J are TRBV20-1 and TRBJ2-3; 8 bases match TRBD1. This CDR3 is built from 14 residues. The trim removed 2 bases at V and 4 bases at J, leaving 5 bases unmatched. Germline-derived CDR1 and CDR2 are DFQATT and SNEGSKA (reference sequence).

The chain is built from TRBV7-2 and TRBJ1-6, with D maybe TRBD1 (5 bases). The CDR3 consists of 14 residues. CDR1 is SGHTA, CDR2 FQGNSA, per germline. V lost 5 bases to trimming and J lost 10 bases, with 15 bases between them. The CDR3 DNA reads TGTGCCAGCAGCCCTAACGGGGGGGGGTCACCCCTCCACTTT. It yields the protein CASSPNGGGSPLHF. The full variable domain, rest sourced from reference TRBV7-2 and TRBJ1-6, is GAGVSQSPSNKVTEKGKDVELRCDPISGHTALYWYRQSLGQGLEFLIYFQGNSAPDKSGLPSDRFSAERTGGSVSTLTIQRTQQEDSAVYLCASSPNGGGSPLHFGNGTRLTVT.

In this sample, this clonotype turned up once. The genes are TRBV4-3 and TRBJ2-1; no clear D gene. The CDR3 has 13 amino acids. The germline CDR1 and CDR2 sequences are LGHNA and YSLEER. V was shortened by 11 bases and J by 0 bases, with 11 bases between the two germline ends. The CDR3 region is CARAVVSYNEQFF. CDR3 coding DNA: TGCGCCCGGGCAGTCGTCTCCTACAATGAGCAGTTCTTC.

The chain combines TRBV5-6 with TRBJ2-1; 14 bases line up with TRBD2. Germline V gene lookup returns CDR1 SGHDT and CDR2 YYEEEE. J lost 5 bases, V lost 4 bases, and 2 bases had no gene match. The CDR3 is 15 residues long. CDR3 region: CASSGLAGGHNEQFF. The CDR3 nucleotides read TGTGCCAGCAGCGGACTAGCGGGAGGACACAATGAGCAGTTCTTC.

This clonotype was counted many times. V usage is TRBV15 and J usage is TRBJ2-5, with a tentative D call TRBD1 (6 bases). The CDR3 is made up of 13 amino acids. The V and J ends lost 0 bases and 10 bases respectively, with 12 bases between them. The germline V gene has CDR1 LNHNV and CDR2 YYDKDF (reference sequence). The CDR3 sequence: CATSRERGSNQYF. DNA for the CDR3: TGTGCCACCAGCAGAGAAAGGGGGAGCAACCAGTACTTC.